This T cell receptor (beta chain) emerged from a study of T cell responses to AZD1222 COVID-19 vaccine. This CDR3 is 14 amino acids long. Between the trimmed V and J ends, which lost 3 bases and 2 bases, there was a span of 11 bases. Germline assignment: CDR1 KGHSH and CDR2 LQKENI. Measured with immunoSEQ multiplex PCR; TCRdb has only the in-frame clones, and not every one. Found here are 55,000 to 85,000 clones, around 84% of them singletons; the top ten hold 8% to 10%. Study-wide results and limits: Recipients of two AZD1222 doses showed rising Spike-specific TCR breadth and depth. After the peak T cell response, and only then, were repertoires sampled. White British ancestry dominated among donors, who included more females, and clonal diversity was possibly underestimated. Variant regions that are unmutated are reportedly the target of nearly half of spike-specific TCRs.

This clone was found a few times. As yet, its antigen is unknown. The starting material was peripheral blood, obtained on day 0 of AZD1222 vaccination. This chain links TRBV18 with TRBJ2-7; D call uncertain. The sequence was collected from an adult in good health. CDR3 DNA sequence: TGTGCCAGCTCACCGGGTGTGCAGACCTACGAGCAGTACTTC. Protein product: CASSPGVQTYEQYF.